Below, 20 T cell receptor beta chains from the same sample are listed, as sequenced in a study of human T cells and chemical hapten exposure. TCRdb re-called the RACE reads through MiXCR, storing one row per CDR3 protein. This sample has around 160,000 distinct CDR3 sequences; 13% to 15% occur once, and the top ten carry 1.5% to 2%. Time point given: patch test 1, 2 weeks after DPC sensitization. Treatment reported: therapeutic diphenylcyclopropenone sensitization with weekly scalp DPC. The source material was whole blood, sampled in connection with sensitization to the hapten diphenylcyclopropenone (DPC). Every receptor here comes from a woman aged 30 to 39 with alopecia areata. Some clones in this sample may be carry-over from other donors' samples.

This clonotype came up many times. This chain links TRBV20-1 with TRBJ2-7; D call uncertain. Trimming took off 5 bases at V and 2 bases at J, with 10 bases between the two ends. Per germline, CDR1 DFQATT and CDR2 SNEGSKA (reference sequence). This CDR3 spans 12 amino acids. The CDR3 spells CSAQQTPYEQYF. CDR3 nucleotide sequence: TGCAGTGCTCAACAGACCCCCTACGAGCAGTACTTC.

The chain recombines TRBV7-2 with TRBJ1-5, with 7 bases identical to TRBD1. Trimming removed 5 bases from V and 0 bases from J; junction bases left unmatched: 10. The length of the CDR3 is 17 residues. Germline-derived CDR1 and CDR2 are SGHTA and FQGNSA. CDR3 in DNA: TGTGCCAGCAGCCCTTCGACAGGGTTGAGTAGCAATCAGCCCCAGCATTTT. As protein: CASSPSTGLSSNQPQHF.

The V gene is TRBV2, the J gene TRBJ2-1; TRBD1 aligns across 7 bases. The CDR3 covers 13 residues. J was trimmed by 5 bases and V by 7 bases; bases with no gene match: 5. Germline CDR1 reads SNHLY; CDR2 reads FYNNEI. The CDR3 spells CASTPDRDNEQFF. DNA for the CDR3: TGTGCCAGCACCCCTGACAGGGACAATGAGCAGTTCTTC. The whole variable domain, remainder taken from reference TRBV2 and TRBJ2-1, is EPEVTQTPSHQVTQMGQEVILRCVPISNHLYFYWYRQILGQKVEFLVSFYNNEISEKSEIFDDQFSVERPDGSNFTLKIRSTKLEDSAMYFCASTPDRDNEQFFGPGTRLTVL.

This clonotype was seen only a few times. V and J are TRBV10-2 and TRBJ2-7, with a weak D call TRBD2 (5 bases). The germline gives CDR1 WSHSY, CDR2 SAAADI. The CDR3 is 14 amino acids. Trimming left V 5 bases short and J 5 bases short, with 16 bases between. CDR3 residues: CASSNRGRANEQYF. The CDR3 DNA reads as TGCGCCAGCAGTAACAGAGGGAGAGCTAACGAGCAGTACTTC.

This clonotype was seen a handful of times. V gene TRBV20-1 combines with J gene TRBJ2-7; 10 bases fit TRBD2. CDR1 is DFQATT and CDR2 is SNEGSKA in the germline V gene (reference sequence). Trimming removed 5 bases from V and 2 bases from J; junction bases left unmatched: 9. This CDR3 contains 15 residues. Here the CDR3 reads CSAVYPAGGAYEQYF. The DNA of the CDR3 is TGCAGTGCTGTATACCCAGCGGGAGGGGCCTACGAGCAGTACTTC.

This clonotype was counted a few times. The chain joins TRBV30 to TRBJ2-5; 11 bases are shared with TRBD2. Trimming at V came to 2 bases and at J to 5 bases, leaving 7 bases not matched to a gene. There are 15 residues in the CDR3. Germline lookup yields CDR1 GTSNPN and CDR2 SVGIG (reference sequence). CDR3 amino acids: CAWSHPGLAVETQYF. The CDR3 bases are TGTGCCTGGAGTCACCCGGGACTAGCGGTGGAGACCCAGTACTTC.

This clonotype was picked up a small number of times. V is TRBV29-1 and J is TRBJ2-2; D uncertain. CDR3 length: 11 residues. Looked up from germline, CDR1 is SQVTM and CDR2 is ANQGSEA. Trimming cost V 7 bases and J 3 bases, with 6 bases left between them. The CDR3 loop is CSAQYTGELFF. The DNA for the CDR3 is TGCAGCGCCCAATACACCGGGGAGCTGTTTTTT.

The rearrangement links TRBV5-8 to TRBJ1-6; D unresolved. Germline values: CDR1 SGHTS, CDR2 YDEGEE. CDR3 size: 16 residues. Trimming removed 3 bases at V and 5 bases at J, with 15 bases between. The CDR3 loop is CASSSWTVAHNSPLHF. In DNA, the CDR3 is TGTGCCAGCAGCTCCTGGACGGTGGCTCATAATTCACCCCTCCACTTT.

The chain employs TRBV29-1 and TRBJ2-5; D is undetermined. Looked up from germline, CDR1 is SQVTM and CDR2 is ANQGSEA. The CDR3 is 12 amino acids. Trimming cost V 7 bases and J 0 bases, with 9 bases left between them. The CDR3 DNA reads TGCAGCGGTAACACGTACCAAGAGACCCAGTACTTC. It specifies CSGNTYQETQYF.

The chain couples TRBV20-1 to TRBJ1-5, with D maybe TRBD1 (5 bases). CDR1 DFQATT and CDR2 SNEGSKA come from the germline V gene (reference sequence). This CDR3 spans 13 amino acids. V lost 3 bases and J lost 5, with 11 bases in between. The CDR3, as DNA: TGCAGTGCTAGGTATGAAGGGGATCAGCCCCAGCATTTT. Protein product: CSARYEGDQPQHF.

The chain employs TRBV29-1 and TRBJ1-1, with unresolved D. CDR1 SQVTM and CDR2 ANQGSEA come from the germline V gene. The V gene lost 6 bases and the J gene lost 8 bases, with 10 bases spanning the gap. This CDR3 spans 10 amino acids. CDR3 nucleotide sequence: TGCAGCGTATTGGCAATCGAAGCTTTCTTT. This encodes CSVLAIEAFF.

This clonotype was counted between two and nine times. This chain uses TRBV4-1 with TRBJ1-5; D remains ambiguous. Trimming shortened V by 0 bases and J by 4 bases, and 13 bases separated the two germline ends. Germline CDR1 reads MGHRA; CDR2 reads YSYEKL. The CDR3 runs 16 residues. This CDR3 is CASSQDSTLVNQPQHF. CDR3 coding DNA: TGCGCCAGCAGCCAAGATTCAACTCTAGTTAATCAGCCCCAGCATTTT.

This clonotype was detected ten times or more. The chain couples TRBV5-1 to TRBJ1-1; 10 bases are a match to TRBD1. The J segment lost 5 bases and the V segment lost 3 bases, leaving 7 bases of the junction unmatched. This CDR3 has 15 amino acids. Germline lookup yields CDR1 SGHRS and CDR2 YFSETQ. The CDR3 loop is CASSWRTGGETEAFF. The CDR3 coding sequence is TGCGCCAGCAGCTGGCGGACAGGGGGAGAGACTGAAGCTTTCTTT.

This clonotype was seen a few times. The chain recombines TRBV5-1 with TRBJ1-1; TRBD1 might be the D (5 bases). The CDR3 is 15 amino acids. Germline assignment: CDR1 SGHRS and CDR2 YFSETQ. V lost 4 bases and J lost 0, with 13 bases in between. CDR3 amino acids: CASSLTGLMNTEAFF. DNA of the CDR3: TGCGCCAGCAGCCTTACGGGACTTATGAACACTGAAGCTTTCTTT.

This clonotype was seen repeatedly, ten times or more. The V call is TRBV7-2, the J call TRBJ2-5; TRBD2 agrees at 9 bases. The V gene end was trimmed by 1 base and the J gene end by 7 bases; junction bases not matched to a gene: 13. The length of the CDR3 is 17 residues. Per the germline V gene, CDR1 is SGHTA and CDR2 is FQGNSA. The CDR3 sequence: CASSLGRLAGQAGTQYF. In nucleotides, the CDR3 is TGTGCCAGCAGCTTAGGTCGCCTAGCGGGGCAGGCAGGGACCCAGTACTTC.

This clonotype was counted at least ten times. V usage is TRBV7-8 and J usage is TRBJ1-5; tentatively, D is TRBD1 (6 bases). Germline-derived CDR1 and CDR2 are SGHVS and FQNEAQ. Trimming removed 5 bases at V and 6 bases at J, with 14 bases between. This CDR3 is built from 14 residues. The CDR3 sequence is CASSRTGGGQPQHF. The CDR3 coding sequence is TGTGCCAGCAGCCGTACTGGGGGCGGTCAGCCCCAGCATTTT.

This clonotype came up many times. This rearrangement joins TRBV12-3 or TRBV12-4 to TRBJ2-1; 7 nucleotides match TRBD1. Trimming took 5 bases from V and 8 from J; bases not matched to a gene: 15. The CDR3 loop spans 16 amino acids. The CDR3 here is CASSPQGTEYSHEQFF. Written as DNA, the CDR3 is TGTGCCAGCAGTCCCCAGGGGACAGAGTATTCCCATGAGCAGTTCTTC.

The chain combines TRBV10-3 with TRBJ1-6, with a weak D call TRBD1 (6 bases). With 8 bases removed from V and 7 bases from J, the gap between germline ends came to 12 bases. The CDR3 runs to 13 residues. Germline assignment: CDR1 ENHRY and CDR2 SYGVKD. The CDR3 reads CAIGGSLNSPLHF. CDR3 DNA sequence: TGTGCCATCGGGGGCAGCTTGAATTCACCCCTCCACTTT.

This clonotype came up a few times. V is TRBV20-1 and J is TRBJ2-1; 7 nucleotides align to TRBD2. The V segment lost 4 bases and the J segment 5 bases; nucleotides outside the gene matches: 11. CDR3 length equals 15 residues. Germline values: CDR1 DFQATT, CDR2 SNEGSKA (reference sequence). CDR3 DNA: TGCAGTGCTATAAGAGGCGGGAGCACCGACAATGAGCAGTTCTTC. Encoded protein: CSAIRGGSTDNEQFF.

This clonotype was seen a handful of times. This sequence joins TRBV20-1 and TRBJ2-7, with D perhaps given as TRBD1 or TRBD2 (6 bases each). V was trimmed by 1 base and J by 2 bases, leaving 15 bases between them. Germline V lookup: CDR1 DFQATT, CDR2 SNEGSKA (reference sequence). The CDR3 has 15 residues. CDR3 amino acids: CSARVRGAITYEQYF. The CDR3 DNA reads TGCAGTGCTAGAGTTAGGGGGGCCATTACCTACGAGCAGTACTTC.